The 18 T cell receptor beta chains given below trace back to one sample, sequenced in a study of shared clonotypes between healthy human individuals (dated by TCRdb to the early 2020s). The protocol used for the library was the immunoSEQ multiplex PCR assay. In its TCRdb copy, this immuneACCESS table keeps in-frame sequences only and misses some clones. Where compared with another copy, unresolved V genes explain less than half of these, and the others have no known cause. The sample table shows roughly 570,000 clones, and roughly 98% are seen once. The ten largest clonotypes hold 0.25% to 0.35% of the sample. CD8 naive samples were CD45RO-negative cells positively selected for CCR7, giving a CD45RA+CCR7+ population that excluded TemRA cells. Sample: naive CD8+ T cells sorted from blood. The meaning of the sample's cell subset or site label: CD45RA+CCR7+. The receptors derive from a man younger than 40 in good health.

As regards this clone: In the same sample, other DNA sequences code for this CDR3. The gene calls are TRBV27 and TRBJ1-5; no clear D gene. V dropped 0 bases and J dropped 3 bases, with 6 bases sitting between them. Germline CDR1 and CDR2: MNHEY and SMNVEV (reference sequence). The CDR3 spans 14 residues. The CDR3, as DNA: TGTGCCAGCAGTTTATCAGGACTCAATCAGCCCCAGCATTTT. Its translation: CASSLSGLNQPQHF.

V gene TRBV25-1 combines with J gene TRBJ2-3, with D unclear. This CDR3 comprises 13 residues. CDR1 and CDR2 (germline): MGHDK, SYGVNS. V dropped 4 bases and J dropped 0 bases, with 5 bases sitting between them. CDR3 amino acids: CASSGASTDTQYF. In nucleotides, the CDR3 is TGTGCCAGCAGTGGAGCTAGCACAGATACGCAGTATTTT.

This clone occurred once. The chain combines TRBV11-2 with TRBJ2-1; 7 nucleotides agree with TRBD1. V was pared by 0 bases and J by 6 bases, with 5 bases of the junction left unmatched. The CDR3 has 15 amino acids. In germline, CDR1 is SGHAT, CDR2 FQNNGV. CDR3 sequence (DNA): TGTGCCAGCAGCTTAGAGTTGGGGACAGCCAATGAGCAGTTCTTC. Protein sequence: CASSLELGTANEQFF.

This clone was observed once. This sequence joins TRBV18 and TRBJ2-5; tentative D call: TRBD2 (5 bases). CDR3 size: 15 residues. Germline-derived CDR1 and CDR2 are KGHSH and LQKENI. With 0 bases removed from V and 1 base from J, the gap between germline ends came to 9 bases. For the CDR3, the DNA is TGTGCCAGCTCACCACCTTCCGGGGTCCAAGAGACCCAGTACTTC. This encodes CASSPPSGVQETQYF.

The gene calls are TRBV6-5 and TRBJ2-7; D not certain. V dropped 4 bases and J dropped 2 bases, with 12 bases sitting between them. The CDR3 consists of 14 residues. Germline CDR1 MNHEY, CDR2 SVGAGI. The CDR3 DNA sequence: TGTGCCAGCAGTTTGGCAACCCCGACCTACGAGCAGTACTTC. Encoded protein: CASSLATPTYEQYF.

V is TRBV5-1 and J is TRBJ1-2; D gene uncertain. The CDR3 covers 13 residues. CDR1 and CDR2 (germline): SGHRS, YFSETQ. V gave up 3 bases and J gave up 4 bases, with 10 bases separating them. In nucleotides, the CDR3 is TGCGCCAGCAGCTCGAGCAGTGGCTATGGCTACACCTTC. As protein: CASSSSSGYGYTF.

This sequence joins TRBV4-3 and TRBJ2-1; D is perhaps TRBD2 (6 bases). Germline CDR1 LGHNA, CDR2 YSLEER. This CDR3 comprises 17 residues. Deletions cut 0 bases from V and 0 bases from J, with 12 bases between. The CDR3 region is CASSQDTAGSSYNEQFF. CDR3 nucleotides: TGCGCCAGCAGCCAAGACACGGCGGGGAGCTCCTACAATGAGCAGTTCTTC.

The CDR3 bases are TGTGCCAGCAGCGCCGTTGGCGGCCATGAAGGGCGGTCACCCTACGAGCAGTACTTC. Encoded protein: CASSAVGGHEGRSPYEQYF. This chain joins TRBV2 and TRBJ2-7; D unclear. Germline-derived CDR1 and CDR2 are SNHLY and FYNNEI. Trimming took off 6 bases at V and 2 bases at J, with 29 bases between the two ends. The CDR3 has 19 residues.

The CDR3 DNA reads TGTGCCAGCAGCCCCGGTCGAGGCAATGAGCAGTTCTTC. Protein: CASSPGRGNEQFF. The rearrangement joins TRBV11-1 to TRBJ2-1; D gene ambiguous. Germline CDR1 SGHAT, CDR2 FQDESV (reference sequence). Trimming removed 5 bases at V and 6 bases at J, with 11 bases between. The CDR3 covers 13 residues.

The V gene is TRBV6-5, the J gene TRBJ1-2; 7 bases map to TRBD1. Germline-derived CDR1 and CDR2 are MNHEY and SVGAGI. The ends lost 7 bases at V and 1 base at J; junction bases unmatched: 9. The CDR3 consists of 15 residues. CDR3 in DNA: TGTGCCAGCAAGACGGGACAGCTTCTTAACTATGGCTACACCTTC. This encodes CASKTGQLLNYGYTF.

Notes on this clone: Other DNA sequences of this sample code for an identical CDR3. The CDR3 DNA reads as TGCGCCAGCAGCCTAAGGGAGACCCAGTACTTC. This codes for CASSLRETQYF. This chain connects TRBV5-1 to TRBJ2-5; D uncertain. Germline loops: CDR1 SGHRS, CDR2 YFSETQ. Trimming removed 4 bases at V and 5 bases at J, with 6 bases between. The CDR3 is 11 amino acids.

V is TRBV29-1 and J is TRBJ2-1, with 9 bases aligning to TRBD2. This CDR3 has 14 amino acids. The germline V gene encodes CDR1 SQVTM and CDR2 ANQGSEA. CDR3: CITSGTSSYNEQFF. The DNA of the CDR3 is TGCATCACATCCGGGACTAGCAGTTACAATGAGCAGTTCTTC.

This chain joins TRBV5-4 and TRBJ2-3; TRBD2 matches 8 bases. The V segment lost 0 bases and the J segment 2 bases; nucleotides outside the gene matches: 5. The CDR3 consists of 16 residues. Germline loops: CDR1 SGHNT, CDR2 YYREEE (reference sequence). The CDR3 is CASSLVWGLDTDTQYF. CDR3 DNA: TGTGCCAGCAGCTTGGTCTGGGGACTAGACACAGATACGCAGTATTTT.

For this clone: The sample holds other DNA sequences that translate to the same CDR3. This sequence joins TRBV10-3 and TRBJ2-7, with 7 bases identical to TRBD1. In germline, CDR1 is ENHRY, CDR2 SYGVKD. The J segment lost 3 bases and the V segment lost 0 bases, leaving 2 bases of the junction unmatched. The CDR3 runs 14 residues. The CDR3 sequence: CAISESGQFYEQYF. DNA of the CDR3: TGTGCCATCAGTGAGTCGGGACAGTTCTACGAGCAGTACTTC.

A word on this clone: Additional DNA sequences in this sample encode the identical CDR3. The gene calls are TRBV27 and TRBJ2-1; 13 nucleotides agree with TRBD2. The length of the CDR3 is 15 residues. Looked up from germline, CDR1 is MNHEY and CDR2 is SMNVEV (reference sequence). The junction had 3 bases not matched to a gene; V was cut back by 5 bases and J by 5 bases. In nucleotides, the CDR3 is TGTGCCAGCAGTGATGGGACTAGCGGGAACAATGAGCAGTTCTTC. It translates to CASSDGTSGNNEQFF.

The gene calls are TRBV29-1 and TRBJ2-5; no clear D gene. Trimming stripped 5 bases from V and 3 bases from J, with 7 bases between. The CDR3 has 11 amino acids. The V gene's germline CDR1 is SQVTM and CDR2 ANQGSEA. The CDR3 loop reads CSVLLKETQYF. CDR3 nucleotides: TGCAGCGTTCTTCTAAAAGAGACCCAGTACTTC.

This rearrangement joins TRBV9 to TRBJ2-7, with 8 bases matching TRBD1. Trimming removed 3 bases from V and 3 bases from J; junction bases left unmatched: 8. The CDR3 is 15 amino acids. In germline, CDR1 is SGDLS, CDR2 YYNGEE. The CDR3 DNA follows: TGTGCCAGCAGCGAGACAGGGGTAGGAGTCTACGAGCAGTACTTC. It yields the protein CASSETGVGVYEQYF. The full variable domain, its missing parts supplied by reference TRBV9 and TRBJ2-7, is DSGVTQTPKHLITATGQRVTLRCSPRSGDLSVYWYQQSLDQGLQFLIQYYNGEERAKGNILERFSAQQFPDLHSELNLSSLELGDSALYFCASSETGVGVYEQYFGPGTRLTVT.

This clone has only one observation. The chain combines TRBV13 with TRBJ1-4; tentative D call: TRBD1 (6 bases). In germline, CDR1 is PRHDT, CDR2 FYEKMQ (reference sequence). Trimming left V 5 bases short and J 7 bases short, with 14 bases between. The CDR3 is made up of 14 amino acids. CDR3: CASSHDRRAEKLFF. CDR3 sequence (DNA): TGTGCCAGCAGCCACGACAGGCGGGCTGAAAAACTGTTTTTT.